The clone carrying this T cell receptor (beta chain) counts as medium-sized. Antigen unknown. One junction end disagrees with the germline gene, perhaps due to a read error. Because this beta chain is a stray read in a library intended to capture alpha chains, its abundance should not be given much weight. This sample stems from a study of spatial heterogeneity in lung cancer. The wider study: For the average unique TCR and UMI combination, more than 8.5 occurrences appeared in raw reads. Study-wide results and limits: Expanded intratumoral alpha and beta TCR counts tracked tumor mutation counts.

Single TCR cDNA molecules each had their own unique molecular identifier. TCRdb re-called the 5' RACE reads with MiXCR, one entry per CDR3 protein. The data hold around 8,000 distinct CDR3 sequences, with 8.2% observed a single time. Time point of the sample: sample taken at primary tumor resection. Whole RNA obtained from tumor, nontumor lung or frozen PBMC underwent sequencing without sorting. The germline CDR1 and CDR2 sequences are SSHAT and FNYEAQ (reference sequence). The CDR3 totals 13 residues. V usage is TRBV7-7 and J usage is TRBJ2-7; D may be TRBD2 (5 bases). Sample: lung tumor tissue, taken at surgery. This clonotype was obtained from a male donor with early-stage non-small cell lung cancer. This CDR3 reads CASSLMAGYEQYF. The DNA of the CDR3 is TGTGCTAGCAGCTTAATGGCGGGTTACGAGCAGTACTTC.